Below, 32 T cell receptor beta chains from the same sample are listed, as sequenced in a study of cytotoxic CD8 clonotypes in ibrutinib-treated CLL. The repertoire was sequenced with immunoSEQ multiplex PCR; TCRdb's copy has only in-frame clones and lacks some. Counted here are 150,000 to 250,000 clones, about 72% occurring once; the ten biggest clones make up roughly 13%. The sequencing here drew on PBMCs, taken after 24 months of ibrutinib treatment. These receptors were collected from a human donor with chronic lymphocytic leukemia.

The chain is built from TRBV5-8 and TRBJ2-7; a possible D gene is TRBD2 (7 bases). Germline values: CDR1 SGHTS, CDR2 YDEGEE. The germline V and J ends were trimmed by 10 bases and 4 bases, with 21 bases remaining between them. The CDR3 loop spans 14 amino acids. For the CDR3, the DNA is TGTGCCGCCCGGGGGCAGGGGAGGGTATACGAGCAGTACTTC. Residues: CAARGQGRVYEQYF. The variable domain in full, completed from reference TRBV5-8 and TRBJ2-7, reads EAGVTQSPTHLIKTRGQQATLRCSPISGHTSVYWYQQALGLGLQFLLWYDEGEERNRGNFPPRFSGRQFPNYSSELNVNALELEDSALYLCAARGQGRVYEQYFGPGTRLTVT.

The chain uses TRBV30 and TRBJ2-5, with D perhaps TRBD1 (6 bases). From germline, CDR1 is GTSNPN and CDR2 SVGIG (reference sequence). This CDR3 contains 12 residues. The ends were cut back, 3 bases at V and 5 bases at J, with 10 bases in the middle. The CDR3 DNA reads as TGTGCCTGGAGCCAAGGGGGTGAGACCCAGTACTTC. This codes for CAWSQGGETQYF.

This chain connects TRBV7-2 to TRBJ1-2, with D unresolved. V was pared by 3 bases and J by 1 base, with 9 bases between. CDR1 and CDR2 (germline): SGHTA, FQGNSA. This CDR3 spans 14 amino acids. For the CDR3, the DNA is TGTGCCAGCAGCTTCAGAGGGATTAACTATGGCTACACCTTC. This translates into CASSFRGINYGYTF. Filled out from reference TRBV7-2 and TRBJ1-2, the complete variable domain reads GAGVSQSPSNKVTEKGKDVELRCDPISGHTALYWYRQSLGQGLEFLIYFQGNSAPDKSGLPSDRFSAERTGGSVSTLTIQRTQQEDSAVYLCASSFRGINYGYTFGSGTRLTVV.

As DNA, the CDR3 is TGCGCCAGCAGTCGGGGACTAGCGAGCCCTTACGAGCAGTACTTC. This encodes CASSRGLASPYEQYF. The chain carries TRBV4-1 and TRBJ2-7, with 10 bases identical to TRBD2. In germline, CDR1 is MGHRA, CDR2 YSYEKL. There are 15 residues in the CDR3. J gave up 4 bases and V 6 bases, and 9 bases lay outside the gene matches.

The J gene is TRBJ1-4, the V gene TRBV6-5, with 8 bases lining up with TRBD1. The V segment lost 5 bases and the J segment 10 bases; nucleotides outside the gene matches: 6. Germline CDR1 is MNHEY and CDR2 is SVGAGI. The CDR3 consists of 13 residues. The chain's CDR3 is CASSPFTGGKLFF. As DNA, the CDR3 is TGTGCCAGCAGTCCTTTCACAGGGGGAAAACTGTTTTTT.

This clone turned up a few times. The chain has TRBV7-9 and TRBJ2-5; no clear D. The CDR3 is 12 residues long. V shed 5 bases and J shed 4 bases, with 8 bases lying between them. CDR1 SEHNR and CDR2 FQNEAQ come from the germline V gene (reference sequence). The CDR3 region is CASSPQGETQYF. DNA of the CDR3: TGTGCCAGCAGCCCCCAAGGAGAGACCCAGTACTTC.

The chain couples TRBV15 to TRBJ1-4; D unclear. With 1 base removed from V and 8 bases from J, the gap between germline ends came to 8 bases. CDR1 and CDR2 from the germline V gene are LNHNV and YYDKDF (reference sequence). The CDR3 extends over 13 amino acids. The CDR3 spells CATSRVVGEKLFF. CDR3 nucleotides: TGTGCCACCAGCAGAGTCGTTGGGGAAAAACTGTTTTTT. Variable domain in full (rest from reference TRBV15 and TRBJ1-4): DAMVIQNPRYQVTQFGKPVTLSCSQTLNHNVMYWYQQKSSQAPKLLFHYYDKDFNNEADTPDNFQSRRPNTSFCFLDIRSPGLGDTAMYLCATSRVVGEKLFFGSGTQLSVL.

V gene TRBV5-1 combines with J gene TRBJ1-2; 8 nucleotides agree with TRBD1. Trimming at V came to 0 bases and at J to 3 bases, leaving 1 base not matched to a gene. Germline CDR1 reads SGHRS; CDR2 reads YFSETQ. CDR3 length: 14 amino acids. The CDR3 reads CASSLETGDYGYTF. CDR3 DNA sequence: TGCGCCAGCAGCTTGGAGACAGGGGACTATGGCTACACCTTC.

The rearrangement joins TRBV19 to TRBJ2-3, with 11 bases matching TRBD2. The CDR3 runs to 16 residues. In germline, CDR1 is LNHDA, CDR2 SQIVND (reference sequence). J gave up 5 bases and V 4 bases, and 8 bases lay outside the gene matches. CDR3 sequence: CASSTQLAGDEDTQYF. The CDR3 bases are TGTGCCAGTAGTACCCAACTAGCGGGGGATGAAGATACGCAGTATTTT. The full variable domain, rest sourced from reference TRBV19 and TRBJ2-3, is DGGITQSPKYLFRKEGQNVTLSCEQNLNHDAMYWYRQDPGQGLRLIYYSQIVNDFQKGDIAEGYSVSREKKESFPLTVTSAQKNPTAFYLCASSTQLAGDEDTQYFGPGTRLTVL.

This clone ranks as large. The chain has TRBV4-1 and TRBJ1-2; maybe TRBD1 (5 bases). CDR3 length equals 15 residues. CDR1 and CDR2 from the germline V gene are MGHRA and YSYEKL. Deletions cut 0 bases from V and 5 bases from J, with 13 bases between. The CDR3 loop reads CASSQDLGLEYGYTF. CDR3 coding DNA: TGCGCCAGCAGCCAAGATCTGGGACTCGAATATGGCTACACCTTC.

The rearrangement joins TRBV30 to TRBJ2-4; D gene ambiguous. This CDR3 region has 12 residues. CDR1 and CDR2 from the germline V gene are GTSNPN and SVGIG (reference sequence). V was pared by 0 bases and J by 11 bases, with 11 bases between. The CDR3 loop reads CAWSVRSSFQYF. For the CDR3, the DNA is TGTGCCTGGAGTGTACGTAGCTCTTTTCAGTACTTC.

The chain recombines TRBV30 with TRBJ1-5; D remains ambiguous. The V end lost 3 bases, the J end lost 3 bases, and 9 bases lay between the germline ends. CDR3 length: 13 residues. The germline V gene encodes CDR1 GTSNPN and CDR2 SVGIG (reference sequence). The CDR3 loop is CAWSLNPNQPQHF. The CDR3 DNA is TGTGCCTGGAGCCTTAACCCCAATCAGCCCCAGCATTTT.

Written as DNA, the CDR3 is TGCAGTGCTAGAGGGGTCGACGAGCAGTACTTC. This translates into CSARGVDEQYF. The chain combines TRBV20-1 with TRBJ2-7; no clear D. The germline V gene encodes CDR1 DFQATT and CDR2 SNEGSKA (reference sequence). The CDR3 is 11 residues long. V lost 1 base, J lost 5 bases, and 6 bases lay in between.

This chain links TRBV4-1 with TRBJ1-4; no clear D. This CDR3 contains 14 residues. V was shortened by 0 bases and J by 7 bases, with 9 bases between the two germline ends. From germline, CDR1 is MGHRA and CDR2 YSYEKL. The CDR3 DNA reads TGCGCCAGCAGCCAAGAAGGGTACGGTGAAAAACTGTTTTTT. Translation: CASSQEGYGEKLFF.

This clone appeared a few times. The chain links TRBV28 to TRBJ1-5; D ambiguous. Trimming removed 6 bases from V and 8 bases from J, with 11 bases in between. Germline CDR1 is MDHEN and CDR2 is SYDVKM. This CDR3 is 12 amino acids long. The CDR3 DNA reads TGTGCCAGCAGCCCCATCGCAAAGCCCCAGCATTTT. Translation gives CASSPIAKPQHF.

The chain is built from TRBV4-3 and TRBJ2-1, with D unresolved. The germline V gene has CDR1 LGHNA and CDR2 YSLEER. CDR3 length equals 15 residues. V was cut by 3 bases and J by 4 bases, with 13 bases left in between. CDR3 residues: CASSHRLLGYNEQFF. The CDR3 nucleotides read TGCGCCAGCAGCCATCGGCTACTGGGGTACAATGAGCAGTTCTTC.

The chain links TRBV7-8 to TRBJ2-7; 7 positions match TRBD1. This CDR3 is built from 14 residues. The germline V gene encodes CDR1 SGHVS and CDR2 FQNEAQ. The junction had 3 bases not matched to a gene; V was cut back by 1 base and J by 3 bases. The CDR3 nucleotides read TGTGCCAGCAGCTTAGTTTGGGACAGCTACGAGCAGTACTTC. It specifies CASSLVWDSYEQYF.

The chain uses TRBV30 and TRBJ2-5, with 10 bases matching TRBD2. CDR3 size: 17 residues. The trim removed 2 bases at V and 5 bases at J, leaving 14 bases unmatched. Germline V gene lookup returns CDR1 GTSNPN and CDR2 SVGIG (reference sequence). The chain's CDR3 is CAWSYSRAGGLGETQYF. The CDR3 coding sequence is TGTGCCTGGAGTTATTCCCGAGCGGGAGGGCTTGGTGAGACCCAGTACTTC.

This chain connects TRBV7-9 to TRBJ1-1, with D hard to call. Trimming took off 5 bases at V and 0 bases at J, with 13 bases between the two ends. CDR3 length equals 15 residues. Germline values: CDR1 SEHNR, CDR2 FQNEAQ (reference sequence). The CDR3 loop is CASSKPQALNTEAFF. The CDR3 DNA sequence: TGTGCCAGCAGCAAACCCCAAGCACTGAACACTGAAGCTTTCTTT.

This clone has more than one count but fewer than ten. The chain is built from TRBV7-6 and TRBJ1-1; tentative D call: TRBD1 (6 bases). Trimming cost V 0 bases and J 4 bases, with 9 bases left between them. The CDR3 runs to 14 residues. CDR1 is SGHVS, CDR2 FNYEAQ, per germline. The CDR3 spells CASSLAGRGTEAFF. The CDR3 DNA reads TGTGCCAGCAGCTTAGCGGGCAGGGGCACTGAAGCTTTCTTT.

The CDR3 DNA reads as TGCAGCGTTGAAGATGAGGGATCCGCTAGTGGCTACACCTTC. Its protein product is CSVEDEGSASGYTF. The chain joins TRBV29-1 to TRBJ1-2; D is ambiguous. V was pared by 0 bases and J by 7 bases, with 15 bases between. There are 14 residues in the CDR3. The germline V gene encodes CDR1 SQVTM and CDR2 ANQGSEA.

The CDR3 loop is CASSDGQSSNQPQHF. DNA of the CDR3: TGTGCCAGCAGTGATGGGCAGTCAAGCAATCAGCCCCAGCATTTT. This chain connects TRBV2 to TRBJ1-5, with D unclear. V lost 3 bases and J lost 1, with 10 bases in between. The CDR3 consists of 15 residues. Germline CDR1 and CDR2: SNHLY and FYNNEI.

In this sample, this clone turned up a few times. The gene calls are TRBV28 and TRBJ2-5; D is uncertain. There are 11 residues in the CDR3. V dropped 6 bases and J dropped 0 bases, with 2 bases sitting between them. Germline loops: CDR1 MDHEN, CDR2 SYDVKM. The CDR3 spells CASSYQETQYF. The CDR3 nucleotides are TGTGCCAGCAGCTACCAAGAGACCCAGTACTTC.

The rearrangement uses TRBV18 and TRBJ2-2; 10 bases agree with TRBD2. CDR1 is KGHSH and CDR2 is LQKENI in the germline V gene. CDR3 length: 17 residues. Trimming removed 2 bases from V and 6 bases from J; junction bases left unmatched: 9. The CDR3 spells CASSPNWLAGAAGELFF. DNA for the CDR3: TGTGCCAGCTCACCAAACTGGCTAGCGGGAGCGGCCGGGGAGCTGTTTTTT.

V and J are TRBV6-6 and TRBJ1-1; no firm D call. The CDR3 length is 15 residues. Between the trimmed V and J ends, which lost 6 bases and 4 bases, there was a span of 18 bases. The germline CDR1 and CDR2 sequences are MNHNY and SVGAGI (reference sequence). The CDR3 protein is CASSQTRRPGTEAFF. In DNA, the CDR3 is TGTGCCAGCAGCCAGACGCGGCGCCCCGGCACTGAAGCTTTCTTT.

V usage is TRBV7-9 and J usage is TRBJ2-1; 7 positions match TRBD2. The CDR3 covers 16 residues. The V gene end was trimmed by 3 bases and the J gene end by 0 bases; junction bases not matched to a gene: 5. The germline CDR1 and CDR2 sequences are SEHNR and FQNEAQ (reference sequence). This CDR3 is CASSLVREHSYNEQFF. CDR3 bases: TGTGCCAGCAGCTTGGTGCGGGAGCACTCCTACAATGAGCAGTTCTTC.

There are a few counts of this clone. This sequence joins TRBV11-2 and TRBJ1-5, with 12 bases aligning to TRBD1. The V segment lost 1 base and the J segment 5 bases; nucleotides outside the gene matches: 3. This CDR3 contains 16 residues. Germline V gene lookup returns CDR1 SGHAT and CDR2 FQNNGV. The CDR3 DNA is TGTGCCAGCAGCTTAGGTGGGACAGGGGGCCATCAGCCCCAGCATTTT. Translating gives CASSLGGTGGHQPQHF.

The chain has TRBV4-1 and TRBJ2-5; D remains unclear. CDR1 is MGHRA and CDR2 is YSYEKL in the germline V gene. The germline V and J ends were trimmed by 0 bases and 7 bases, with 12 bases remaining between them. CDR3 size: 14 residues. As DNA, the CDR3 is TGCGCCAGCAGCCAAGATTGGCTAGAAGGGACCCAGTACTTC. Encoded protein: CASSQDWLEGTQYF.

The genes are TRBV4-1 and TRBJ1-4; D is ambiguous. Germline loops: CDR1 MGHRA, CDR2 YSYEKL. The CDR3 covers 16 residues. Trimming took 6 bases from V and 7 from J, leaving 21 bases between them. CDR3 loop: CASRAAETMTFEKLFF. CDR3 sequence (DNA): TGCGCCAGCAGAGCGGCGGAGACAATGACATTTGAAAAACTGTTTTTT.

The chain couples TRBV5-6 to TRBJ1-1; D is ambiguous. The germline V and J ends were trimmed by 4 bases and 0 bases, with 10 bases remaining between them. Looked up from germline, CDR1 is SGHDT and CDR2 is YYEEEE. This CDR3 comprises 14 residues. The CDR3 is CASSRNTVNTEAFF. The CDR3 DNA reads as TGTGCCAGCAGCCGAAACACTGTGAACACTGAAGCTTTCTTT.

The J gene is TRBJ2-1, the V gene TRBV18; TRBD2 matches at 10 bases. Germline assignment: CDR1 KGHSH and CDR2 LQKENI. CDR3 length: 16 residues. J was trimmed by 2 bases and V by 1 base; bases with no gene match: 2. CDR3 sequence reads: CASSPRLAGAYNEQFF. In DNA, the CDR3 is TGTGCCAGCTCACCACGGCTAGCGGGGGCCTACAATGAGCAGTTCTTC.

This rearrangement joins TRBV28 to TRBJ1-1, with no clear D. Germline V gene data show CDR1 as MDHEN and CDR2 as SYDVKM. V was cut by 1 base and J by 0 bases, with 12 bases left in between. The CDR3 extends over 16 amino acids. The CDR3 sequence: CASSLFFLGVNTEAFF. In DNA, the CDR3 is TGTGCCAGCAGTTTATTCTTTTTGGGTGTGAACACTGAAGCTTTCTTT. The full variable domain, with the rest looked up from reference TRBV28 and TRBJ1-1, is DVKVTQSSRYLVKRTGEKVFLECVQDMDHENMFWYRQDPGLGLRLIYFSYDVKMKEKGDIPEGYSVSREKKERFSLILESASTNQTSMYLCASSLFFLGVNTEAFFGQGTRLTVV.